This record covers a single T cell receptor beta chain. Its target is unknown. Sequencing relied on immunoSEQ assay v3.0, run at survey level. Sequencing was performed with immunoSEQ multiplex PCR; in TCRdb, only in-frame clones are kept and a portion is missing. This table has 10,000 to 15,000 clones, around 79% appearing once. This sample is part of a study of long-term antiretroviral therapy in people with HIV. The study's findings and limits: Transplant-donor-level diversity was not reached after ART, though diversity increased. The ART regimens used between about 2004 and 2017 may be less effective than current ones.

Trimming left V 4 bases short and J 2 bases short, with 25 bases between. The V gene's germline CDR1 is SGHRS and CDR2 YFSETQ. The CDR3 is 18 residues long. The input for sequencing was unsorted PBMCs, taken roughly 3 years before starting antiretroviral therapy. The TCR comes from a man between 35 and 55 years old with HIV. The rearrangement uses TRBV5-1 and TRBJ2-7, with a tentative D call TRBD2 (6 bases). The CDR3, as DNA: TGCGCCAGCAGCCGCCGTACTAAGGGAGCGGGCCAGACCTACGAGCAGTACTTC. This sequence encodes CASSRRTKGAGQTYEQYF.